These T cell receptor beta chains were read from a single sample in a study of graft-versus-host responses after intestinal transplantation. The assay was immunoSEQ multiplex PCR, and TCRdb's table has in-frame clones only and misses some. The sample includes approximately 26,000 clones, roughly 83% of them seen just once. The sample was PBMCs, taken about 27 days after intestinal transplant. The receptors shown here come from a human patient who received an intestinal transplant, so some T cells may come from the graft donor. Both conserved end residues are part of each CDR3. The order of the fields is clone size, V gene, J gene, D gene, CDR3 protein, CDR3 DNA. A D gene is named only where the DNA matches it firmly. Clone size is shown for a subset of rows, as once, few, many or a class of expanded clone.

.	TRBV25-1	TRBJ2-3	.	CASSGGRGLGDTQYF	TGTGCCAGCAGTGGAGGGCGGGGACTGGGAGATACGCAGTATTTT
.	TRBV5-6	TRBJ1-2	.	CASSFGTGNYGYTF	TGTGCCAGCAGTTTTGGAACCGGGAACTATGGCTACACCTTC
once	TRBV4-1	TRBJ2-5	.	CASSQERAGKTQYF	TGCGCCAGCAGCCAAGAGAGGGCTGGGAAGACCCAGTACTTC
.	TRBV6-5	TRBJ2-3	.	CASTPSRRDTQYF	TGTGCCAGCACCCCCAGCCGTAGGGATACGCAGTATTTT
.	TRBV30	TRBJ2-2	.	CAWSVPLSNTGELFF	TGTGCCTGGAGTGTACCCCTTTCAAACACCGGGGAGCTGTTTTTT
.	TRBV29-1	TRBJ2-2	.	CSVLGLNTGELFF	TGCAGCGTTCTGGGCTTGAACACCGGGGAGCTGTTTTTT
.	TRBV6-5	TRBJ2-2	.	CASSDYRNTGELFF	TGTGCCAGCAGTGATTACAGAAACACCGGGGAGCTGTTTTTT
.	TRBV9	TRBJ2-2	.	CASSVDTGELFF	TGTGCCAGCAGCGTCGACACCGGGGAGCTGTTTTTT
.	TRBV6-5	TRBJ2-3	.	CASSYSNPGVADTQYF	TGTGCCAGCAGTTACTCGAACCCAGGGGTGGCGGATACGCAGTATTTT
.	TRBV2	TRBJ2-5	TRBD2	CASSEVPGGEETQYF	TGTGCCAGCAGTGAAGTACCGGGGGGGGAGGAGACCCAGTACTTC
few	TRBV6-5	TRBJ2-2	.	CASSYSFGELFF	TGTGCCAGCAGTTACTCGTTCGGGGAGCTGTTTTTT
.	TRBV29-1	TRBJ2-7	.	CSVRSYEQYF	TGCAGCGTTCGCTCCTACGAGCAGTACTTC
few	TRBV4-3	TRBJ2-2	.	CASSQDGTYTGELFF	TGCGCCAGCAGCCAAGATGGGACTTACACCGGGGAGCTGTTTTTT
.	TRBV6-1	TRBJ2-2	TRBD2	CASSELAGGWTGELFF	TGTGCCAGCAGCGAACTAGCGGGGGGTTGGACCGGGGAGCTGTTTTTT
.	TRBV28	TRBJ1-5	.	CASSTPFRPPQHF	TGTGCCAGCAGTACCCCCTTTCGTCCGCCCCAGCATTTT
once	TRBV7-2	TRBJ2-1	TRBD2	CASSLSAGTSSYNEQFF	TGTGCCAGCAGCTTGTCCGCTGGGACTAGTTCCTACAATGAGCAGTTCTTC
once	TRBV6-5	TRBJ2-5	.	CASSYTAGQETQYF	TGTGCCAGCAGTTACACGGCAGGCCAAGAGACCCAGTACTTC
.	TRBV27	TRBJ2-7	TRBD1	CASSLTGGDEQYF	TGTGCCAGCAGCTTGACAGGGGGGGACGAGCAGTACTTC
.	TRBV21-1	TRBJ2-7	.	CASTLTGSSYEQYF	TGTGCCAGCACCTTGACTGGGAGCTCCTACGAGCAGTACTTC
.	TRBV6-1	TRBJ1-5	.	CASSPGPYSNQPQHF	TGTGCCAGCAGTCCCGGTCCTTATAGCAATCAGCCCCAGCATTTT
.	TRBV29-1	TRBJ2-7	.	CSVESTAYEQYF	TGCAGCGTTGAAAGTACAGCCTACGAGCAGTACTTC
.	TRBV2	TRBJ1-4	.	CASSESPLNEKLFF	TGTGCCAGCAGTGAATCGCCTCTGAATGAAAAACTGTTTTTT
.	TRBV19	TRBJ2-1	TRBD2	CASSINSGSGNEQFF	TGTGCCAGTAGTATCAATAGCGGGAGTGGAAATGAGCAGTTCTTC
.	TRBV21-1	TRBJ2-3	.	CASSPNPSPGLACIGRTDTQYF	TGTGCCAGCAGCCCAAACCCGTCACCGGGACTAGCGTGCATCGGACGCACAGATACGCAGTATTTT
.	TRBV18	TRBJ1-4	.	CASSPSQGYEKLFF	TGTGCCAGCTCACCATCGCAGGGGTATGAAAAACTGTTTTTT
.	TRBV6-5	TRBJ1-1	TRBD1	CASSSQGKTEAFF	TGTGCCAGCAGTTCACAGGGGAAAACTGAAGCTTTCTTT
.	TRBV2	TRBJ2-1	.	CASSEFFGGDYNEQFF	TGTGCCAGCAGTGAATTCTTTGGCGGGGACTACAATGAGCAGTTCTTC
.	TRBV28	TRBJ2-7	.	CASSLEAAEQYF	TGTGCCAGCAGTTTAGAGGCCGCCGAGCAGTACTTC
.	TRBV6-1	TRBJ1-6	TRBD1	CASSEARTGYSPLHF	TGTGCCAGCAGTGAAGCGAGGACAGGGTATTCACCCCTCCACTTT
once	TRBV7-9	TRBJ2-1	.	CASSSPFVGGRDEQFF	TGTGCCAGCAGCTCCCCTTTTGTGGGAGGTAGGGATGAGCAGTTCTTC
.	TRBV7-6	TRBJ1-5	TRBD1	CASSATGVFGPQHF	TGTGCCAGCAGCGCCACAGGGGTGTTTGGGCCCCAGCATTTT
.	TRBV29-1	TRBJ2-2	.	CSARDTGELFF	TGCAGCGCCAGGGATACCGGGGAGCTGTTTTTT
few	TRBV2	TRBJ2-5	TRBD1	CASSEGQGAPGSPETQYF	TGTGCCAGCAGTGAGGGGCAGGGGGCCCCAGGGTCCCCTGAGACCCAGTACTTC
.	TRBV10-2	TRBJ1-1	.	CASSPYEGNTEAFF	TGCGCCAGCAGCCCCTACGAGGGGAACACTGAAGCTTTCTTT
.	TRBV2	TRBJ2-5	.	CASKKTQYF	TGTGCCAGCAAAAAGACCCAGTACTTC